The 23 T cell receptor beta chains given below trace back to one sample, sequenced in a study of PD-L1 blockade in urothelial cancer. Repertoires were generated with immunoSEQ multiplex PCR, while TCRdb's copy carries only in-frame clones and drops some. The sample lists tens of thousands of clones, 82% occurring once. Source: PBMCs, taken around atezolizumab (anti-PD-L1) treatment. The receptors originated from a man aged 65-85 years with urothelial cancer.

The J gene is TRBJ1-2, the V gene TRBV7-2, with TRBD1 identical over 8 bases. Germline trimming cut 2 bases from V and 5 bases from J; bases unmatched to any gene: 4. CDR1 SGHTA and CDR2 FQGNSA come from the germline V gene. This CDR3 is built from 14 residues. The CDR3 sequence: CASSLTQGAYGYTF. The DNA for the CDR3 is TGTGCCAGCAGCTTAACGCAGGGGGCATATGGCTACACCTTC. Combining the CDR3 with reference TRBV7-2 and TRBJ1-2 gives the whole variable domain GAGVSQSPSNKVTEKGKDVELRCDPISGHTALYWYRQSLGQGLEFLIYFQGNSAPDKSGLPSDRFSAERTGGSVSTLTIQRTQQEDSAVYLCASSLTQGAYGYTFGSGTRLTVV.

The CDR3 sequence: CASSPPTGPHEQYF. The CDR3 region has the DNA TGTGCCAGCAGCCCGCCGACAGGGCCCCACGAGCAGTACTTC. The chain uses TRBV5-6 and TRBJ2-7, with 7 bases identical to TRBD1. This CDR3 comprises 14 residues. From germline, CDR1 is SGHDT and CDR2 YYEEEE. Trimming removed 4 bases from V and 5 bases from J; junction bases left unmatched: 9.

The CDR3 here is CASSLSGTGGDGYTF. The CDR3 nucleotides read TGTGCCAGCAGTTTGTCCGGGACAGGGGGCGATGGCTACACCTTC. This chain links TRBV27 with TRBJ1-2; 12 bases agree with TRBD1. The CDR3 is made up of 15 amino acids. J gave up 6 bases and V 3 bases, and 5 bases lay outside the gene matches. Germline loops: CDR1 MNHEY, CDR2 SMNVEV (reference sequence).

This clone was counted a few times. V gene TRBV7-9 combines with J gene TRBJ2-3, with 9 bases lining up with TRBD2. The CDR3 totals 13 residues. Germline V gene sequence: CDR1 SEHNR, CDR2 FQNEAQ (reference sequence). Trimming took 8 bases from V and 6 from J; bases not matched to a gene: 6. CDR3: CASDVAGVDTQYF. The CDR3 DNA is TGTGCCAGCGACGTAGCGGGAGTCGATACGCAGTATTTT.

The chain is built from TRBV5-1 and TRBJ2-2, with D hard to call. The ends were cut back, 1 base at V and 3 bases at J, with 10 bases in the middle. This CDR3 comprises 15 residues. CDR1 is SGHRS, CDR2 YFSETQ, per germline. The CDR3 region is CASSLSQVHTGELFF. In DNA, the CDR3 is TGCGCCAGCAGCTTGTCCCAGGTCCACACCGGGGAGCTGTTTTTT.

The CDR3 loop reads CASSRQGLWGEQYF. In DNA form, the CDR3 reads TGTGCCAGCAGTCGACAGGGACTTTGGGGCGAGCAGTACTTC. The J gene is TRBJ2-7, the V gene TRBV28; a weak D match, TRBD1 (7 bases). The V gene's germline CDR1 is MDHEN and CDR2 SYDVKM. The CDR3 totals 14 residues. Trimming took 5 bases from V and 6 from J, leaving 17 bases between them.

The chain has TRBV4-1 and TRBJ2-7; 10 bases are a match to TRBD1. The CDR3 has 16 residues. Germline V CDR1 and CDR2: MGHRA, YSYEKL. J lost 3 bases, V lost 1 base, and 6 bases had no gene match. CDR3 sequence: CASSQVEDRGFYEQYF. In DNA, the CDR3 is TGCGCCAGCAGCCAAGTAGAGGACAGGGGGTTCTACGAGCAGTACTTC.

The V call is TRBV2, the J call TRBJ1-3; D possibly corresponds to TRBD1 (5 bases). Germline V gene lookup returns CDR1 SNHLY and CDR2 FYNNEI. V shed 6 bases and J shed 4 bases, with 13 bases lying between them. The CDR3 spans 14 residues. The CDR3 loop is CASSMDGAGNTIYF. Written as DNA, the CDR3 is TGTGCCAGCAGCATGGATGGGGCAGGAAACACCATATATTTT.

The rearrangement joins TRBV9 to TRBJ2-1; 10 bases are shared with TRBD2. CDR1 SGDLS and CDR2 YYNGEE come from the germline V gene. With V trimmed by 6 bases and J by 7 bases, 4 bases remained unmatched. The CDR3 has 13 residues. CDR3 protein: CASTGSGRNEQFF. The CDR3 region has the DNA TGTGCCAGCACTGGTAGCGGGAGGAATGAGCAGTTCTTC.

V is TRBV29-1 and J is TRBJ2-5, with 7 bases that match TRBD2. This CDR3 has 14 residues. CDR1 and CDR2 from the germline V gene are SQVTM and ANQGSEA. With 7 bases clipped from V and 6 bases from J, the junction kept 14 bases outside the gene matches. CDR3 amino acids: CSARRRESDQTQYF. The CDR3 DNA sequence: TGCAGCGCCCGGAGGCGGGAGAGCGATCAGACCCAGTACTTC.

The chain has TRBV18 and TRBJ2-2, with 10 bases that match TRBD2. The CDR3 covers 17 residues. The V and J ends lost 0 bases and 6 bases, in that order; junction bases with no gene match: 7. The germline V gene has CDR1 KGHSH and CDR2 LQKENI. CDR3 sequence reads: CASSPPSSGRTAGELFF. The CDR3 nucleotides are TGTGCCAGCTCACCACCGAGTAGCGGGAGGACCGCCGGGGAGCTGTTTTTT.

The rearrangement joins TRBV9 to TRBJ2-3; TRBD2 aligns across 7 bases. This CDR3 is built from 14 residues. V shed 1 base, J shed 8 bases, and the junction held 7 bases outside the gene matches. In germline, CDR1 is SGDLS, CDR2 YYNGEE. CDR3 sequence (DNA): TGTGCCAGCAGCGTAAGTCTAGCGGTCGGTACGCAGTATTTT. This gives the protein CASSVSLAVGTQYF.

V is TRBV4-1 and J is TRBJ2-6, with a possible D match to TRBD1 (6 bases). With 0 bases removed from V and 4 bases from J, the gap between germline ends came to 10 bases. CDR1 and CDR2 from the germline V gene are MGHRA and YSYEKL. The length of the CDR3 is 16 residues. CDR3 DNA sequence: TGCGCCAGCAGCCAAGATACAGGGACCGGGGCCAACGTCCTGACTTTC. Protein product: CASSQDTGTGANVLTF.

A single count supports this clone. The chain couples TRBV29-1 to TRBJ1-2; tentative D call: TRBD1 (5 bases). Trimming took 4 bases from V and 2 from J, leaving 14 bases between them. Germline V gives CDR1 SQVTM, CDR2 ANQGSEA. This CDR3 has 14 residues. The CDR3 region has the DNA TGCAGCGTTGTAGGGGACGGAGGGAACTATGGCTACACCTTC. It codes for CSVVGDGGNYGYTF.

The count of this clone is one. The CDR3 DNA follows: TGTGCCAGCAGCGGGACAGGGGGGACTGAAGCTTTCTTT. Amino acids: CASSGTGGTEAFF. The chain employs TRBV5-4 and TRBJ1-1, with 11 bases lining up with TRBD1. Looked up from germline, CDR1 is SGHNT and CDR2 is YYREEE (reference sequence). Losses at the gene ends were 4 bases for V and 5 bases for J; bases not matched to a gene: 1. The CDR3 has 13 amino acids.

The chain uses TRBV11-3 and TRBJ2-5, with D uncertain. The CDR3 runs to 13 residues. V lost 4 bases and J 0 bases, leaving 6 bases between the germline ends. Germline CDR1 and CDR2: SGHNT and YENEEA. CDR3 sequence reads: CASSSEYQETQYF. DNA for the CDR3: TGTGCCAGCAGCTCCGAGTACCAAGAGACCCAGTACTTC. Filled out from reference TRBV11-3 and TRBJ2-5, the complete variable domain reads EAGVVQSPRYKIIEKKQPVAFWCNPISGHNTLYWYLQNLGQGPELLIRYENEEAVDDSQLPKDRFSAERLKGVDSTLKIQPAELGDSAVYLCASSSEYQETQYFGPGTRLLVL.

In DNA, the CDR3 is TGTGCCACCAGCTTTCCGGGACAGAGACAAGAGACCCAGTACTTC. Encoded protein: CATSFPGQRQETQYF. The V call is TRBV15, the J call TRBJ2-5; 7 bases map to TRBD1. The germline gives CDR1 LNHNV, CDR2 YYDKDF (reference sequence). The CDR3 spans 15 residues. V dropped 5 bases and J dropped 2; count of bases not matched to a gene: 8.

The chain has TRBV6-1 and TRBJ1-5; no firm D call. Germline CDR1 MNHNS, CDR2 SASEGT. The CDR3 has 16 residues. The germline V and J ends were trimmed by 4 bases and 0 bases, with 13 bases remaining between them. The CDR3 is CASSAMAGYSNQPQHF. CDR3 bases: TGTGCCAGCAGTGCGATGGCGGGTTATAGCAATCAGCCCCAGCATTTT.

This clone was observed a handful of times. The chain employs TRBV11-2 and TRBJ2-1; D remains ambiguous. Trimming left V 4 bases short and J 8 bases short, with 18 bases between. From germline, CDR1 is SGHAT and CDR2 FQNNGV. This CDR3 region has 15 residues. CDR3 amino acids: CASSSAPTIADEQFF. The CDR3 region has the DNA TGTGCCAGCAGCTCCGCGCCAACTATCGCGGATGAGCAGTTCTTC.

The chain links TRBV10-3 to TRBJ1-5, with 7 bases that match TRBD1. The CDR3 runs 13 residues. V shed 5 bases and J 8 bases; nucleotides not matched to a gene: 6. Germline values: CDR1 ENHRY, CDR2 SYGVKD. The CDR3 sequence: CAISTGEWEPQHF. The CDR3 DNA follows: TGTGCCATCAGTACAGGGGAATGGGAGCCCCAGCATTTT.

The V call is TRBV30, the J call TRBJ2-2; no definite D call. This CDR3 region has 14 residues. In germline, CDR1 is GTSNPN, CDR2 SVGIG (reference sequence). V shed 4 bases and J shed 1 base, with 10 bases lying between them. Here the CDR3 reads CAWTRLVNTGELFF. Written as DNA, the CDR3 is TGTGCCTGGACACGACTCGTGAACACCGGGGAGCTGTTTTTT.

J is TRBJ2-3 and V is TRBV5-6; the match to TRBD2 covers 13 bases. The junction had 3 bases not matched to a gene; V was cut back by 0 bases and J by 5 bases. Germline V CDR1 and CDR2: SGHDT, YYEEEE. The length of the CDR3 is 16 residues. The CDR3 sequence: CASSLGLAGGQDTQYF. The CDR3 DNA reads TGTGCCAGCAGCTTGGGACTAGCGGGAGGTCAAGATACGCAGTATTTT.

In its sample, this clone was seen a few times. CDR3 DNA: TGTGCCAGCAGTTTACGACAGATCAATCAGCCCCAGCATTTT. It yields the protein CASSLRQINQPQHF. The V and J genes are TRBV28 and TRBJ1-5, with D perhaps TRBD1 (5 bases). Germline V gives CDR1 MDHEN, CDR2 SYDVKM. There are 14 residues in the CDR3. Trimming took off 2 bases at V and 3 bases at J, with 8 bases between the two ends. Using reference TRBV28 and TRBJ1-5 for the parts outside the CDR3, the full variable domain is DVKVTQSSRYLVKRTGEKVFLECVQDMDHENMFWYRQDPGLGLRLIYFSYDVKMKEKGDIPEGYSVSREKKERFSLILESASTNQTSMYLCASSLRQINQPQHFGDGTRLSIL.